What follows are 8 T cell receptor beta chains derived from one specimen sequenced in a study of blood T cell repertoires in COVID-19. TCRdb keeps only in-frame clones here, not all; method: immunoSEQ multiplex PCR. The sample contains more than 95,000 clones, approximately 74% of which appear only once. Sequences were obtained from peripheral blood. The source is a man in his sixties with acute or convalescent COVID-19.

The sample holds many counts of this clone. V and J are TRBV7-9 and TRBJ1-6, with TRBD1 identical over 7 bases. Trimming removed 5 bases from V and 4 bases from J; junction bases left unmatched: 8. The germline gives CDR1 SEHNR, CDR2 FQNEAQ (reference sequence). This CDR3 region has 16 residues. CDR3 bases: TGTGCCAGCAGCCCAGGGACAGAAAATTATAATTCACCCCTCCACTTT. Translated: CASSPGTENYNSPLHF.

This chain joins TRBV7-3 and TRBJ1-6; D is perhaps TRBD1 (5 bases). This CDR3 is built from 14 residues. Germline loops: CDR1 SGHTA, CDR2 FQGTGA. The V end lost 3 bases, the J end lost 7 bases, and 10 bases lay between the germline ends. CDR3 amino acids: CASSFQGINSPLHF. CDR3 coding DNA: TGTGCCAGCAGCTTTCAGGGAATAAATTCACCCCTCCACTTT. Using reference TRBV7-3 and TRBJ1-6 for the parts outside the CDR3, the full variable domain is GAGVSQTPSNKVTEKGKYVELRCDPISGHTALYWYRQSLGQGPEFLIYFQGTGAADDSGLPNDRFFAVRPEGSVSTLKIQRTERGDSAVYLCASSFQGINSPLHFGNGTRLTVT.

V gene TRBV5-1 combines with J gene TRBJ1-5; D gene uncertain. The CDR3 loop spans 14 amino acids. With 2 bases removed from V and 6 bases from J, the gap between germline ends came to 12 bases. Germline lookup yields CDR1 SGHRS and CDR2 YFSETQ. CDR3 sequence: CASSLGGMGQPQHF. CDR3 DNA sequence: TGCGCCAGCAGCTTAGGAGGGATGGGTCAGCCCCAGCATTTT.

A note on this clone: At one of its ends the junction is not consistent with the germline gene, which may arise from a read error. The chain employs TRBV5-1 and TRBJ2-7; D is perhaps TRBD2 (5 bases). Germline V lookup: CDR1 SGHRS, CDR2 YFSETQ. CDR3 size: 14 residues. CDR3: CASGKPGLSSEQYF. CDR3 DNA: TGCGCCAGCGGCAAGCCCGGACTCTCCTCCGAGCAGTACTTC. The full variable domain, rest sourced from reference TRBV5-1 and TRBJ2-7, is KAGVTQTPRYLIKTRGQQVTLSCSPISGHRSVSWYQQTPGQGLQFLFEYFSETQRNKGNFPGRFSGRQFSNSRSEMNVSTLELGDSALYLCASGKPGLSSEQYFGPGTRLTVT.

The J gene is TRBJ1-2, the V gene TRBV7-8, with a possible D match to TRBD1 (5 bases). V lost 1 base, J lost 7 bases, and 13 bases lay in between. Germline V lookup: CDR1 SGHVS, CDR2 FQNEAQ. The CDR3 runs 14 residues. This chain's CDR3 is CASSLVSGASGYTF. CDR3 DNA sequence: TGTGCCAGCAGCTTAGTCTCTGGGGCAAGTGGCTACACCTTC.

CDR3 region: CATSEGDGGRLNEQFF. CDR3 nucleotide sequence: TGTGCCACCAGTGAGGGCGACGGTGGCCGTTTAAATGAGCAGTTCTTC. This rearrangement joins TRBV24-1 to TRBJ2-1; no reliable D call. The CDR3 sequence is 16 residues long. CDR1 is KGHDR, CDR2 SFDVKD, per germline. Trimming took off 4 bases at V and 7 bases at J, with 19 bases between the two ends.

V is TRBV30 and J is TRBJ1-1; D is uncertain. CDR3 size: 11 residues. Trimming took 0 bases from V and 7 from J, leaving 6 bases between them. CDR1 and CDR2 from the germline V gene are GTSNPN and SVGIG (reference sequence). The CDR3 here is CAWSVSREAFF. The CDR3 DNA follows: TGTGCCTGGAGTGTAAGCCGTGAAGCTTTCTTT.

A single count supports this clone. V usage is TRBV6-2 or TRBV6-3 and J usage is TRBJ2-1; 12 bases match TRBD2. Germline values: CDR1 MNHEY, CDR2 SVGEGT. The CDR3 contains 15 residues. The ends lost 5 bases at V and 9 bases at J; junction bases unmatched: 8. CDR3: CASSTTSGSLAEQFF. CDR3 sequence (DNA): TGTGCCAGCAGTACGACTAGCGGGAGCCTCGCTGAGCAGTTCTTC.